The 14 T cell receptor beta chains below were found in one sample sequenced in a study of blood T cell repertoires in COVID-19. Generated by immunoSEQ multiplex PCR, the TCRdb table keeps only in-frame clones and is missing some. The top ten hold 8% to 13% of the sample, which has 150,000 to 200,000 clones, more than 80% seen once. Sequencing used peripheral blood. The receptors originated from a woman between 40 and 55 years old with COVID-19, enrolled during active disease.

The V gene is TRBV3-1 (or the pseudogene TRBV3-2), the J gene TRBJ2-3, with 14 nucleotides matching TRBD2. Germline V lookup: CDR1 LGHDT, CDR2 YNNKEL (reference sequence). CDR3 length: 16 residues. V shed 3 bases, J shed 5 bases, and the junction held 4 bases outside the gene matches. The CDR3 is CASSHGTSGSIDTQYF. In DNA form, the CDR3 reads TGTGCCAGCAGCCACGGGACTAGCGGGAGTATAGATACGCAGTATTTT.

The gene calls are TRBV2 and TRBJ2-1; TRBD2 agrees at 9 bases. CDR1 is SNHLY, CDR2 FYNNEI, per germline. With 9 bases clipped from V and 0 bases from J, the junction kept 3 bases outside the gene matches. The CDR3 extends over 14 amino acids. The CDR3 DNA sequence: TGTGCCAGTCTAGCGGGACTCTCCTACAATGAGCAGTTCTTC. Its protein product is CASLAGLSYNEQFF.

V gene TRBV19 combines with J gene TRBJ1-4; 7 bases align to TRBD1. The J segment lost 8 bases and the V segment lost 6 bases, leaving 12 bases of the junction unmatched. The CDR3 is 15 residues long. The germline CDR1 and CDR2 sequences are LNHDA and SQIVND (reference sequence). The chain's CDR3 is CASRGDSRSREKLFF. CDR3 in DNA: TGTGCCAGTAGAGGGGACAGCCGATCCCGAGAAAAACTGTTTTTT.

As to this clone: The identical CDR3 is also encoded by other nucleotide sequences in the sample. The chain links TRBV9 to TRBJ2-2; D not resolved. V lost 0 bases to trimming and J lost 8 bases, with 8 bases between them. The CDR3 is 13 residues long. In germline, CDR1 is SGDLS, CDR2 YYNGEE. The CDR3 reads CASSVGSSGELFF. CDR3 DNA sequence: TGTGCCAGCAGCGTAGGTTCTAGTGGGGAGCTGTTTTTT.

The chain couples TRBV19 to TRBJ2-5; unclear D gene. Germline assignment: CDR1 LNHDA and CDR2 SQIVND (reference sequence). The CDR3 runs to 12 residues. The V end lost 7 bases, the J end lost 5 bases, and 11 bases lay between the germline ends. CDR3 protein: CASTTPPETQYF. As DNA, the CDR3 is TGTGCCAGTACGACACCTCCGGAGACCCAGTACTTC.

The chain employs TRBV7-2 and TRBJ1-2, with 8 bases lining up with TRBD1. Germline loops: CDR1 SGHTA, CDR2 FQGNSA. The CDR3 is 14 amino acids. Losses at the gene ends were 5 bases for V and 7 bases for J; bases not matched to a gene: 9. The CDR3 is CASSPPAGGGGYTF. DNA of the CDR3: TGTGCCAGCAGCCCCCCGGCAGGGGGCGGTGGCTACACCTTC.

The J gene is TRBJ2-7, the V gene TRBV5-1; D may be TRBD2 (6 bases). CDR3 length: 15 amino acids. Germline CDR1 and CDR2: SGHRS and YFSETQ. V lost 5 bases to trimming and J lost 4 bases, with 19 bases between them. This CDR3 is CASSTLAGSMYEQYF. CDR3 DNA sequence: TGCGCCAGCAGTACCCTCGCGGGAAGTATGTACGAGCAGTACTTC.

This clone was observed a handful of times. The gene calls are TRBV10-2 and TRBJ2-5; tentatively, D is TRBD2 (6 bases). Germline lookup yields CDR1 WSHSY and CDR2 SAAADI. Trimming cost V 3 bases and J 5 bases, with 13 bases left between them. The CDR3 totals 14 residues. The chain's CDR3 is CASSDSGLGETQYF. CDR3 nucleotide sequence: TGCGCCAGCAGTGATAGCGGACTGGGGGAGACCCAGTACTTC.

The V and J genes are TRBV5-1 and TRBJ1-2, with 9 positions matching TRBD1. Trimming cost V 3 bases and J 4 bases; bases outside gene matches: 7. The CDR3 is made up of 15 amino acids. Germline V gives CDR1 SGHRS, CDR2 YFSETQ. CDR3 sequence (DNA): TGCGCCAGCAGCTCACAAGGACAGGGGAGCTATGGCTACACCTTC. Amino acids: CASSSQGQGSYGYTF.

The rearrangement uses TRBV3-1 (or the pseudogene TRBV3-2) and TRBJ2-7, with 9 bases that match TRBD1. Germline loops: CDR1 LGHDT, CDR2 YNNKEL (reference sequence). After removal of 6 bases from V and 3 bases from J, the junction contained 9 bases not matched to a gene. The CDR3 spans 15 residues. The CDR3 DNA reads TGTGCCAGCAGTCCTAGTGGGACAGGGCACTACGAGCAGTACGTC. Protein: CASSPSGTGHYEQYV.

The chain combines TRBV18 with TRBJ2-1, with D tentatively TRBD1 (6 bases). The CDR3 totals 15 residues. V was trimmed by 2 bases and J by 8 bases, leaving 16 bases between them. Germline lookup yields CDR1 KGHSH and CDR2 LQKENI. CDR3 nucleotides: TGTGCCAGCTCACCAGGTCCAGGACAGAAGGATGAGCAGTTCTTC. This sequence encodes CASSPGPGQKDEQFF.

J is TRBJ2-7 and V is TRBV11-2; a possible D gene is TRBD2 (7 bases). The CDR3 has 13 residues. Trimming took 5 bases from V and 9 from J, leaving 17 bases between them. Germline V lookup: CDR1 SGHAT, CDR2 FQNNGV. CDR3 coding DNA: TGTGCCAGCAGCCAGATCGGGGGGCAGAGGCAGTACGTC. Translating it yields CASSQIGGQRQYV.

This chain links TRBV18 with TRBJ2-6; TRBD1 is a possible D gene (6 bases). This CDR3 spans 16 amino acids. Germline CDR1 is KGHSH and CDR2 is LQKENI. Between the trimmed V and J ends, which lost 3 bases and 3 bases, there was a span of 12 bases. The DNA for the CDR3 is TGTGCCAGCTCACCGCCTACAGGGTTTGGGGCCAACGTCCTGACTTTC. The encoded protein is CASSPPTGFGANVLTF.

The chain employs TRBV29-1 and TRBJ2-7; TRBD1 matches 8 bases. The CDR3 is 12 amino acids. V lost 7 bases to trimming and J lost 0 bases; unmatched junction nucleotides: 2. CDR1 is SQVTM and CDR2 is ANQGSEA in the germline V gene. CDR3 sequence: CSARGHSYEQYF. In DNA, the CDR3 is TGCAGCGCCAGGGGGCACTCCTACGAGCAGTACTTC.